This T cell receptor beta chain was observed in a study of Ad26.COV2.S vaccination and SARS-CoV-2 variants. Study context: By the intramuscular route, Ad26.COV2.S was given once, or twice 56 days apart.

About this clone itself: As yet, its antigen is unknown.

Study-wide findings and caveats: The breadth of spike-specific CD8+ and CD4+ T cell responses after vaccination was reportedly substantial. TCR breadth and depth estimates may have understated total T cell responses.

The table came from immunoSEQ multiplex PCR; TCRdb's copy has only in-frame clones and leaves some out. This sample carries about 420,000 clones, around 87% of them seen once, and the ten largest clones take 3.6%. Treatment reported: roughly 19 received Ad26.COV2.S at low or high dose, single or two shots; 5 received placebo; per-sample allocation not given. Repertoires come from day 63 after the first vaccine or placebo injection. Vaccine was an Ad26 vector expressing Wuhan-strain SARS-CoV-2 spike. The CDR3 has 14 amino acids. Trimming took 5 bases from V and 6 from J, leaving 13 bases between them. In germline, CDR1 is SGHVS, CDR2 FNYEAQ.

This sequence originates from a person aged 18-65 years who received the Ad26.COV2.S COVID-19 vaccine or a placebo. Source: peripheral blood, taken in a trial of Ad26.COV2.S vaccine versus placebo. The chain recombines TRBV7-6 with TRBJ1-4, with D perhaps matching TRBD1 (6 bases). The CDR3 DNA follows: TGTGCCAGCAGCGCAGGGGCGAGAGATGAAAAACTGTTTTTT. Translating it yields CASSAGARDEKLFF.